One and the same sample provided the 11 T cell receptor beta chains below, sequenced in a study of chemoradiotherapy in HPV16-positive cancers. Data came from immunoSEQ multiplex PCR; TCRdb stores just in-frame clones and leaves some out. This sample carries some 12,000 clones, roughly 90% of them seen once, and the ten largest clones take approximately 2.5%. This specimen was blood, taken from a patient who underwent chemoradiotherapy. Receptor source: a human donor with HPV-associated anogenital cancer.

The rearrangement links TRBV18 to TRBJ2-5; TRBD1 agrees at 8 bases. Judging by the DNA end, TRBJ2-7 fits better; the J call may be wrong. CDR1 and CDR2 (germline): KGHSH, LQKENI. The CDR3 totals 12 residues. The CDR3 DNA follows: TGTGCCAGCCATGGACAGGGTTACGAGCAGTACTTC. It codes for CASHGQGYEQYF.

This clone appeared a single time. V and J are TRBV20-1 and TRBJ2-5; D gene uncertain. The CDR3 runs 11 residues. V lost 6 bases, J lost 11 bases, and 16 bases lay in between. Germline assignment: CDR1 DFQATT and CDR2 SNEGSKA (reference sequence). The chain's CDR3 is CSALLTSTQYF. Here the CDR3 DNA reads TGCAGTGCCCTACTGACATCTACACAGTACTTC.

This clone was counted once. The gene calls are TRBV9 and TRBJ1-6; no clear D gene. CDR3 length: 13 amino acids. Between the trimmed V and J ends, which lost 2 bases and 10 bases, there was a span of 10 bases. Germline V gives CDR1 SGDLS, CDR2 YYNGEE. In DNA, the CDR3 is TGTGCCAGCAGCGTTGGCTCCCCCTCACCCCTCCACTTT. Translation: CASSVGSPSPLHF. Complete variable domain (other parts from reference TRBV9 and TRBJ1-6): DSGVTQTPKHLITATGQRVTLRCSPRSGDLSVYWYQQSLDQGLQFLIQYYNGEERAKGNILERFSAQQFPDLHSELNLSSLELGDSALYFCASSVGSPSPLHFGNGTRLTVT.

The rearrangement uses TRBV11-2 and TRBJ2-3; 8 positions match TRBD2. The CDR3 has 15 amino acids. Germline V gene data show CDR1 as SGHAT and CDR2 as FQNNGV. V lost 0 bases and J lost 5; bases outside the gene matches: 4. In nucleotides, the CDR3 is TGTGCCAGCAGCTTAGACGGGGGGGCAGTAGATACGCAGTATTTT. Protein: CASSLDGGAVDTQYF.

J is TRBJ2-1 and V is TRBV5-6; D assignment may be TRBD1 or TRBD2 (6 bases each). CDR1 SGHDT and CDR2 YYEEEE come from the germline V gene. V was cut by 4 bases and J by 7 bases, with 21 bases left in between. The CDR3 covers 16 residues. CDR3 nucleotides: TGTGCCAGCAGCCCTAGGTGGGGGGCCATCAGAAATGAGCAGTTCTTC. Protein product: CASSPRWGAIRNEQFF.

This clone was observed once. The CDR3 DNA sequence: TGTGCCAGCAGCTGGGGCCCAGGGGTTACCTACGAGCAGTACTTC. Amino acid sequence: CASSWGPGVTYEQYF. The chain joins TRBV7-8 to TRBJ2-7; maybe TRBD1 (6 bases). CDR3 length equals 15 residues. Trimming pared 4 bases from V and 2 bases from J, leaving 15 bases between. Germline V gene sequence: CDR1 SGHVS, CDR2 FQNEAQ.

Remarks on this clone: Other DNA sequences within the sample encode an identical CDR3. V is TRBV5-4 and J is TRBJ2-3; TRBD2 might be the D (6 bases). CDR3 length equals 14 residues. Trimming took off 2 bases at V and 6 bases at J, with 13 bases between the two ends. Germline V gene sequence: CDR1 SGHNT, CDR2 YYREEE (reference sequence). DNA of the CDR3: TGTGCCAGCAGCTTTAGCGGTGGGGGGGATACGCAGTATTTT. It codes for CASSFSGGGDTQYF.

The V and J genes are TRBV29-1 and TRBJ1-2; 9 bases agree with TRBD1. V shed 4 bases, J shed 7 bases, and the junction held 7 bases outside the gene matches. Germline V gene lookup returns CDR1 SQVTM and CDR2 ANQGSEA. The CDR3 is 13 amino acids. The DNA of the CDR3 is TGCAGCGTTGGACTGGGACAGGGAGTTGGCTACACCTTC. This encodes CSVGLGQGVGYTF.

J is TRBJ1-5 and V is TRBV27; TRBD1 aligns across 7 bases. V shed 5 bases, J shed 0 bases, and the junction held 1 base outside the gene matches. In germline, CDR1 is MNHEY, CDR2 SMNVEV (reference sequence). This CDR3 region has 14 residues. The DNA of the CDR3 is TGTGCCAGCAGTAGGACAGGTAGCAATCAGCCCCAGCATTTT. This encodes CASSRTGSNQPQHF.

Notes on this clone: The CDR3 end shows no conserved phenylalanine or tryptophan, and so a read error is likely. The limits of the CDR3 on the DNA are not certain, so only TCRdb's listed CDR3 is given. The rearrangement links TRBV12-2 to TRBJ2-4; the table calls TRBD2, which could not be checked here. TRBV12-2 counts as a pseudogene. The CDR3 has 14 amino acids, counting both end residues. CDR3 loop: CASRLDVRVAGGAV.

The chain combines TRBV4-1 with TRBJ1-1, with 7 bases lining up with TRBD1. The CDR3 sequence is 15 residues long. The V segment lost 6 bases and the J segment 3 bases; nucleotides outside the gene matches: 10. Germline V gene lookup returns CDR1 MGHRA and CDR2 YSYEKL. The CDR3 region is CASRHRRGVDTEAFF. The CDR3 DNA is TGCGCCAGCAGGCACCGCAGGGGGGTCGACACTGAAGCTTTCTTT.